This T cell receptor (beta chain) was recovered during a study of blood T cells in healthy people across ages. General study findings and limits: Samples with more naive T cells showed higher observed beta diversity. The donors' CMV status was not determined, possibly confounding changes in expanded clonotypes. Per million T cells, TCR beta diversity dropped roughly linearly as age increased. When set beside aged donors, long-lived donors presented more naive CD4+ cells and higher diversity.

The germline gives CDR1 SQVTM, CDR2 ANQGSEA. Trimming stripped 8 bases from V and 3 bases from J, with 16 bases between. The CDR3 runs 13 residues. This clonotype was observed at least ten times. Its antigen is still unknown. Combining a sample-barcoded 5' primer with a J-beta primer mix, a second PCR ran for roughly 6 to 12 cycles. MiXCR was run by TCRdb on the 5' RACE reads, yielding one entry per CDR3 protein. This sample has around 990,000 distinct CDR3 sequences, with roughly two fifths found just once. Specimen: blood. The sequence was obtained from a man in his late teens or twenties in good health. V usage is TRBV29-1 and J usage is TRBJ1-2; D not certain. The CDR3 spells CSSTAGFDYGYTF. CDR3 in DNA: TGCAGCTCAACCGCGGGTTTTGACTATGGCTACACCTTC.